This T cell receptor (beta chain) was captured by sequencing in a study of identical twins. Study observations and caveats: Sequences that were beta out-of-frame showed weaker excess twin sharing. The analysis was cross-sectional rather than longitudinal within donors. Monozygotic twins shared more out-of-frame TCR alpha than recombination models predicted. Memory repertoires showed no such pattern, whereas abundant cord blood beta clonotypes carried fewer insertions.

Via MiXCR, TCRdb re-called the 5' RACE reads, giving one row per CDR3 protein. The sample has approximately 670,000 distinct CDR3 sequences, 5.5% to 6.5% seen once. The CDR3 spans 17 residues. The V gene's germline CDR1 is SGHTA and CDR2 FQGNSA. V lost 2 bases, J lost 0 bases, and 4 bases stayed unmatched. This clonotype was seen more than once but under ten times. The antigen remains unidentified. Material for sequencing was naive T cells sorted from blood. The sequence derives from a man between 18 and 35 years old in good health. The chain is built from TRBV7-2 and TRBJ2-6; 7 nucleotides match TRBD2. CDR3 nucleotide sequence: TGTGCCAGCAGCTTACCGGGACTACGCTCTGGGGCCAACGTCCTGACTTTC. Its protein is CASSLPGLRSGANVLTF.